These 8 T cell receptor beta chains originate from one sample sequenced in a study of human T cells and chemical hapten exposure. TCRdb ran MiXCR on the RACE reads and lists one entry per CDR3 protein. The table lists 300,000 to 450,000 distinct CDR3 sequences, roughly 5.3% of them singletons. The time point is: pre-sensitization, week 0. The treatment is: therapeutic diphenylcyclopropenone sensitization with weekly scalp DPC. The sequences come from whole blood, collected in connection with sensitization to the hapten diphenylcyclopropenone (DPC). Receptors originate from a woman in her fifties or sixties with alopecia areata. Some clones in this sample may be carry-over from other donors' samples.

This clonotype was detected many times. This chain links TRBV29-1 with TRBJ2-1; 9 bases are a match to TRBD1. Per the germline V gene, CDR1 is SQVTM and CDR2 is ANQGSEA. Losses at the gene ends were 6 bases for V and 4 bases for J; bases not matched to a gene: 7. The CDR3 covers 14 residues. CDR3 in DNA: TGCAGCGTCGCCGGGACAGGGAGATACAATGAGCAGTTCTTC. Encoded protein: CSVAGTGRYNEQFF.

This clonotype was recorded at least ten times. This chain links TRBV6-2 or TRBV6-3 with TRBJ2-7; D not certain. CDR1 and CDR2 (germline): MNHEY, SVGEGT. V dropped 5 bases and J dropped 5 bases, with 7 bases sitting between them. The CDR3 runs 11 residues. In DNA form, the CDR3 reads TGTGCCAGCAGTCAGCCCAACGAGCAGTACTTC. This sequence encodes CASSQPNEQYF.

Ten or more counts support this clonotype. The genes are TRBV6-1 and TRBJ1-5; D perhaps matches TRBD1 (6 bases). This CDR3 comprises 12 residues. The V end was cut by 7 bases, the J end by 11 bases, with 15 bases between. Germline CDR1 MNHNS, CDR2 SASEGT. CDR3 in amino acids: CASKGGYWSQHF. The CDR3 coding sequence is TGTGCCAGCAAGGGGGGATATTGGTCCCAGCATTTT.

This clonotype was seen repeatedly, ten times or more. The rearrangement joins TRBV5-1 to TRBJ1-4; D not resolved. The CDR3 loop spans 16 amino acids. Per germline, CDR1 SGHRS and CDR2 YFSETQ. The V end lost 4 bases, the J end lost 0 bases, and 13 bases lay between the germline ends. As DNA, the CDR3 is TGCGCCAGCAGCCCTCCAATTGATCCAACTAATGAAAAACTGTTTTTT. Translating it yields CASSPPIDPTNEKLFF.

The gene calls are TRBV2 and TRBJ1-5; possibly TRBD1 for D (5 bases). The CDR3 covers 14 residues. V was shortened by 3 bases and J by 3 bases, with 9 bases between the two germline ends. CDR1 and CDR2 from the germline V gene are SNHLY and FYNNEI. In nucleotides, the CDR3 is TGTGCCAGCAGTGAGAGGGGTTACAATCAGCCCCAGCATTTT. Its translation: CASSERGYNQPQHF.

This clonotype showed up many times. The chain couples TRBV28 to TRBJ1-5, with D tentatively TRBD1 (6 bases). V dropped 6 bases and J dropped 1 base, with 13 bases sitting between them. CDR3 length: 15 residues. Germline CDR1 reads MDHEN; CDR2 reads SYDVKM. CDR3 protein: CASRNDRPSNQPQHF. As DNA, the CDR3 is TGTGCCAGCAGAAACGACAGGCCGAGCAATCAGCCCCAGCATTTT. The full variable domain, in which reference TRBV28 and TRBJ1-5 provide the parts outside the CDR3, is DVKVTQSSRYLVKRTGEKVFLECVQDMDHENMFWYRQDPGLGLRLIYFSYDVKMKEKGDIPEGYSVSREKKERFSLILESASTNQTSMYLCASRNDRPSNQPQHFGDGTRLSIL.

The sample holds many counts of this clonotype. CDR3 coding DNA: TGCGCCAGCAGAATCCAACCAACTAATGAAAAACTGTTTTTT. Protein product: CASRIQPTNEKLFF. The rearrangement links TRBV5-1 to TRBJ1-4; the D is unclear. Trimming shortened V by 5 bases and J by 0 bases, and 8 bases separated the two germline ends. Germline values: CDR1 SGHRS, CDR2 YFSETQ. The CDR3 runs 14 residues.

In its sample, this clonotype was seen many times. The chain is built from TRBV29-1 and TRBJ2-1; unclear D gene. Deletions cut 3 bases from V and 2 bases from J, with 11 bases between. Germline values: CDR1 SQVTM, CDR2 ANQGSEA. There are 14 residues in the CDR3. CDR3: CSVDRGKTYNEQFF. CDR3 sequence (DNA): TGCAGCGTTGATCGAGGCAAGACCTACAATGAGCAGTTCTTC.